The next 9 T cell receptor beta chains were all read from a single sample in a study of blood T cell repertoires in COVID-19. Sequencing used immunoSEQ multiplex PCR; TCRdb keeps in-frame clones, though not all of them. The sample comprises roughly 24,000 clones, just over 90% of which are singletons, and under 8% rests with the top ten. Source material: peripheral blood. The receptors stem from a human donor in a cohort sampled during active COVID-19.

The CDR3 is CASSPEGGELFF. The CDR3 coding sequence is TGTGCCAGCAGTCCGGAGGGCGGGGAGCTGTTTTTT. This chain connects TRBV6-6 to TRBJ2-2; the D gene is possibly TRBD2 (6 bases). Looked up from germline, CDR1 is MNHNY and CDR2 is SVGAGI (reference sequence). V lost 5 bases and J 7 bases, leaving 8 bases between the germline ends. The CDR3 has 12 amino acids.

Only a few counts were recorded for this clone. The chain joins TRBV11-2 to TRBJ1-3; D gene ambiguous. CDR1 is SGHAT, CDR2 FQNNGV, per germline. V shed 0 bases and J shed 0 bases, with 12 bases lying between them. The CDR3 has 17 residues. DNA for the CDR3: TGTGCCAGCAGCTTAGAATTAACCAGTAACTCTGGAAACACCATATATTTT. It specifies CASSLELTSNSGNTIYF. Full variable domain (rest looked up from reference TRBV11-2 and TRBJ1-3): EAGVAQSPRYKIIEKRQSVAFWCNPISGHATLYWYQQILGQGPKLLIQFQNNGVVDDSQLPKDRFSAERLKGVDSTLKIQPAKLEDSAVYLCASSLELTSNSGNTIYFGEGSWLTVV.

V and J are TRBV18 and TRBJ2-2, with 12 nucleotides matching TRBD1. Trimming at V came to 6 bases and at J to 6 bases, leaving 5 bases not matched to a gene. The CDR3 is made up of 15 amino acids. From germline, CDR1 is KGHSH and CDR2 LQKENI. CDR3 region: CASSPGQGAAGELFF. For the CDR3, the DNA is TGTGCCAGCTCTCCGGGACAGGGGGCCGCCGGGGAGCTGTTTTTT.

The chain links TRBV5-5 to TRBJ1-1, with 7 bases aligning to TRBD1. V shed 6 bases and J 3 bases; nucleotides not matched to a gene: 8. CDR1 and CDR2 from the germline V gene are SGHKS and YYEKEE (reference sequence). The CDR3 contains 14 residues. The CDR3 protein is CASNQGGAYTEAFF. CDR3 bases: TGTGCCAGCAACCAGGGGGGTGCGTACACTGAAGCTTTCTTT.

The V gene is TRBV18, the J gene TRBJ2-7; D is undetermined. V gave up 2 bases and J gave up 5 bases, with 10 bases separating them. The V gene's germline CDR1 is KGHSH and CDR2 LQKENI. CDR3 size: 13 residues. Here the CDR3 reads CASSPARINEQYF. The CDR3 DNA follows: TGTGCCAGCTCACCAGCGAGAATAAACGAGCAGTACTTC.

This chain links TRBV28 with TRBJ2-1, with D perhaps TRBD1 (6 bases). Germline CDR1 reads MDHEN; CDR2 reads SYDVKM. Trimming left V 5 bases short and J 5 bases short, with 16 bases between. The CDR3 loop spans 15 amino acids. CDR3 loop: CASSPSQGLDNEQFF. CDR3 coding DNA: TGTGCCAGCAGTCCCTCACAGGGTTTGGACAATGAGCAGTTCTTC.

This chain links TRBV19 with TRBJ2-3, with 13 bases identical to TRBD2. V gave up 4 bases and J gave up 1 base; unmatched junction bases: 8. Germline CDR1 is LNHDA and CDR2 is SQIVND (reference sequence). The CDR3 loop spans 18 amino acids. CDR3 bases: TGTGCCAGTAGTAAGGTTTTGGGGACTAGCGGGGGCACAGATACGCAGTATTTT. Protein product: CASSKVLGTSGGTDTQYF.

The CDR3 region is CASSPGTSPNEQFF. The CDR3 bases are TGTGCCAGCAGCCCCGGGACTAGCCCCAATGAGCAGTTCTTC. J is TRBJ2-1 and V is TRBV7-3; 9 bases are a match to TRBD2. V lost 5 bases to trimming and J lost 6 bases; unmatched junction nucleotides: 5. CDR1 and CDR2 (germline): SGHTA, FQGTGA. The CDR3 sequence is 14 residues long.

This clone has only one observation. V gene TRBV7-2 combines with J gene TRBJ1-4, with D possibly being TRBD1 (5 bases). V was shortened by 1 base and J by 8 bases, with 17 bases between the two germline ends. Germline assignment: CDR1 SGHTA and CDR2 FQGNSA. This CDR3 is 16 amino acids long. CDR3 DNA: TGTGCCAGCAGCTTAGTTGACCCGGGACTAGGCGAAAAACTGTTTTTT. Translated: CASSLVDPGLGEKLFF.